This T cell receptor beta chain was sequenced during a study of T cell responses to AZD1222 COVID-19 vaccine. The CDR3 sequence is 16 residues long. V lost 4 bases and J lost 7; bases outside the gene matches: 11. In germline, CDR1 is LNHNV, CDR2 YYDKDF (reference sequence). Clones were sequenced by immunoSEQ multiplex PCR, and TCRdb holds only the in-frame ones, with some missing. The table has 150,000 to 200,000 clones, about 88% seen once; the top ten hold approximately 1.6%. Regarding the study as a whole: Donors skewed white British and female; clonal diversity was possibly underestimated. Across the whole spike, CD4 TCRs peaked at regions 160-218 and 743-854.

Concerning this clone itself: The antigen remains undetermined.

The sequence was obtained from an adult in good health. The chain joins TRBV15 to TRBJ2-1; 9 bases align to TRBD1. The sequencing used peripheral blood, collected on day 0 of AZD1222 vaccination. CDR3 amino acids: CATSKTATGGRNEQFF. The CDR3 DNA sequence: TGTGCCACCAGCAAGACGGCTACAGGGGGCAGGAATGAGCAGTTCTTC.